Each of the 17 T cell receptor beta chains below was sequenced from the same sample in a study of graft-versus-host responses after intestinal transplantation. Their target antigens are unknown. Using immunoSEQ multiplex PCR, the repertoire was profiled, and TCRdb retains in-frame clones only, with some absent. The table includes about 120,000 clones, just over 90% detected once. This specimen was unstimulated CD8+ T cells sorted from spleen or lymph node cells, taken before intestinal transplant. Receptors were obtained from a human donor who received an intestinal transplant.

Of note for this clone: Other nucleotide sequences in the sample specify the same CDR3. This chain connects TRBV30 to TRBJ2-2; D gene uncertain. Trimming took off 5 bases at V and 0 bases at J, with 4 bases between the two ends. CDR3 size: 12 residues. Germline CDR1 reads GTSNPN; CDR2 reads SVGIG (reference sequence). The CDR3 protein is CAWDTNTGELFF. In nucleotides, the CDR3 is TGTGCCTGGGACACGAACACCGGGGAGCTGTTTTTT.

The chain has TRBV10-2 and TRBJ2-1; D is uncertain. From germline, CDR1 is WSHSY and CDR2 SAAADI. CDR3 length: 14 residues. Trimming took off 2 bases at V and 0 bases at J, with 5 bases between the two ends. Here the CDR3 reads CASSERISYNEQFF. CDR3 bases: TGCGCCAGCAGTGAGAGGATCTCCTACAATGAGCAGTTCTTC.

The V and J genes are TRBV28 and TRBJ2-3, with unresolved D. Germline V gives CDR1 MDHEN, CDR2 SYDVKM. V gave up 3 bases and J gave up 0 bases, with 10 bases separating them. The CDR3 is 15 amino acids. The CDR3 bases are TGTGCCAGCAGTTTGTCCGGCCTAAGCACAGATACGCAGTATTTT. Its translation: CASSLSGLSTDTQYF.

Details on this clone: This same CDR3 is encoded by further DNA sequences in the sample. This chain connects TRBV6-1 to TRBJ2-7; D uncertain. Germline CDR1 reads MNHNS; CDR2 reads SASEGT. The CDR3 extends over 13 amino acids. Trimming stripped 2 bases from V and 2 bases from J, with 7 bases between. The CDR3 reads CASSETSAYEQYF. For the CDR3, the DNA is TGTGCCAGCAGTGAAACGTCAGCCTACGAGCAGTACTTC.

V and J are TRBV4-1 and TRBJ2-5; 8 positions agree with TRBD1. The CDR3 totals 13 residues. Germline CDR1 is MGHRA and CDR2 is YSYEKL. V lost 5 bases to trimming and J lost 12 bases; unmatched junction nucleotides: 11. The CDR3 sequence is CASSLEPGQGKYF. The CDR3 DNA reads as TGCGCCAGCAGCTTAGAGCCTGGACAGGGAAAGTACTTC.

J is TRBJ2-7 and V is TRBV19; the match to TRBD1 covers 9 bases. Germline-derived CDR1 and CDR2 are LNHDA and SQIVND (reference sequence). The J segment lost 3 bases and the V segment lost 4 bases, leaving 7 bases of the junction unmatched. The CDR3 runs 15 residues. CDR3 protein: CASSTGQGMIYEQYF. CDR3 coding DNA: TGTGCCAGTAGTACCGGACAGGGGATGATCTACGAGCAGTACTTC.

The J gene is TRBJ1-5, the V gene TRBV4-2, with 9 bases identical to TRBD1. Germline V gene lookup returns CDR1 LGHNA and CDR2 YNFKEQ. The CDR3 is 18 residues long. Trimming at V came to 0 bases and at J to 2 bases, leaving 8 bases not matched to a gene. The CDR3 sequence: CASSQDITGGNGNQPQHF. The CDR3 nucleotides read TGTGCCAGCAGCCAAGATATAACAGGGGGCAATGGCAATCAGCCCCAGCATTTT.

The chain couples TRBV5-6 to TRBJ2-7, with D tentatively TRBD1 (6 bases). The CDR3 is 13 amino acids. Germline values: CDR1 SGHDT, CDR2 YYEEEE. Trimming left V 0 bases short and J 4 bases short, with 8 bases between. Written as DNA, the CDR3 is TGTGCCAGCAGCTTGGGAGACAGGTACGAGCAGTACTTC. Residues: CASSLGDRYEQYF.

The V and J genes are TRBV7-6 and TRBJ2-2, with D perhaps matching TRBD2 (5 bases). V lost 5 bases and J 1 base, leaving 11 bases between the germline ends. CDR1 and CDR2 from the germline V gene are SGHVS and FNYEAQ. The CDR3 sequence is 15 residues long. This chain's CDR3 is CASSLSSGNTGELFF. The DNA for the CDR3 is TGTGCCAGCAGCCTTTCAAGCGGGAACACCGGGGAGCTGTTTTTT.

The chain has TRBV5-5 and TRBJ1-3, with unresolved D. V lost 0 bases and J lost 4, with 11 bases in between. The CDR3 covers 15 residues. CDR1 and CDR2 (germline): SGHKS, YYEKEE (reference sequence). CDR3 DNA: TGTGCCAGCAGCTTGGACAGCTGGAACGGAAACACCATATATTTT. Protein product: CASSLDSWNGNTIYF.

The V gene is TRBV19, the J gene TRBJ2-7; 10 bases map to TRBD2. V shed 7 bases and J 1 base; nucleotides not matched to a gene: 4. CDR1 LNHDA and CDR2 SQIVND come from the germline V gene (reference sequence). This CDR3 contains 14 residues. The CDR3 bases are TGTGCCAGTACCTCTAGCGGGAGTTCCTACGAGCAGTACTTC. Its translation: CASTSSGSSYEQYF.

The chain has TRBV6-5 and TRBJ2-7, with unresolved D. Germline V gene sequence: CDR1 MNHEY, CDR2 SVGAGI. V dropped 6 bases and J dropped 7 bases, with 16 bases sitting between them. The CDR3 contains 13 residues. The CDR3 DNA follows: TGTGCCAGCAGCCTGGACGGAAAATGGGAGCAGTACTTC. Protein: CASSLDGKWEQYF.

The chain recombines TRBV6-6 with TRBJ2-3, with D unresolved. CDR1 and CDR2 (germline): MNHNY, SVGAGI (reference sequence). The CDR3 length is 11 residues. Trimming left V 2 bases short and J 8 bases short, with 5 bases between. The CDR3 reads CASSYDGTQYF. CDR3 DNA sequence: TGTGCCAGCAGTTACGATGGTACGCAGTATTTT.

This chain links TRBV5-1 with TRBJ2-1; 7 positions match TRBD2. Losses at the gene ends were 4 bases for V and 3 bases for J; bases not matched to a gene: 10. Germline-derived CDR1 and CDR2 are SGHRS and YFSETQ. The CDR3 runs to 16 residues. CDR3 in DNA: TGCGCCAGCAGCATAATTACTAGCGCTTTCTACAATGAGCAGTTCTTC. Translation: CASSIITSAFYNEQFF.

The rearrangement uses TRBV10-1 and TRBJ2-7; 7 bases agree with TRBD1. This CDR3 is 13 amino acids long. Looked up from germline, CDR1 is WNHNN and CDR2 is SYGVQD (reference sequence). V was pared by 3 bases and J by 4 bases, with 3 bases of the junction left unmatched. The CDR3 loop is CASSEYRGYEQYF. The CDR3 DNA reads TGCGCCAGCAGTGAATACAGGGGATACGAGCAGTACTTC.

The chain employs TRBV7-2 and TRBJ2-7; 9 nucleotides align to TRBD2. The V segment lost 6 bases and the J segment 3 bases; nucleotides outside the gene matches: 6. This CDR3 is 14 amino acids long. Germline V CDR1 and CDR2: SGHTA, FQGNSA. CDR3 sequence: CASSRGTSRYEQYF. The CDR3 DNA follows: TGTGCCAGCAGTCGAGGGACTAGCCGCTACGAGCAGTACTTC.

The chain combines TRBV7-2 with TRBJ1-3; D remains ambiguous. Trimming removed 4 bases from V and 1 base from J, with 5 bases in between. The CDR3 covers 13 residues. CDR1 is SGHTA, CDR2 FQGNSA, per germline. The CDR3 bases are TGTGCCAGCAGCTCTTGGTCTGGAAACACCATATATTTT. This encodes CASSSWSGNTIYF.